Listed here are 20 T cell receptor beta chains from one sample, sequenced in a study of T cells in Graves' hyperthyroidism and ophthalmopathy. RNA transcripts were the template for amplifying TCR beta CDR3 regions. First-round RT-PCR with HTBI primers amplified the TCR CDR3 region. TCRdb reprocessed the multiplex PCR reads with MiXCR, giving one entry per CDR3 protein. This table holds 500,000 or so distinct CDR3 sequences, over 15% found once. The sequenced sample was blood. The receptors derive from a woman aged 18-29 years with Graves' ophthalmopathy.

This clonotype has ten or more counts. The CDR3 DNA follows: TGTGCCAGCCGGTTAAGTGGGGGGACCATATATAGCAATCAGCCCCAGCATTTT. It is translated as CASRLSGGTIYSNQPQHF. The rearrangement links TRBV2 to TRBJ1-5, with D perhaps TRBD1 (5 bases). Germline V gene lookup returns CDR1 SNHLY and CDR2 FYNNEI. V dropped 8 bases and J dropped 0 bases, with 23 bases sitting between them. This CDR3 spans 18 amino acids.

This rearrangement joins TRBV7-9 to TRBJ2-7; possible D gene TRBD2, 5 bases. Trimming stripped 5 bases from V and 4 bases from J, with 15 bases between. Germline values: CDR1 SEHNR, CDR2 FQNEAQ (reference sequence). CDR3 length: 14 amino acids. As DNA, the CDR3 is TGTGCCAGCAGCATGGACTGGGGTGGGTACGAGCAGTACTTC. Its protein is CASSMDWGGYEQYF.

The chain carries TRBV6-2 or TRBV6-3 and TRBJ2-3, with D possibly matching TRBD2 (6 bases). V lost 1 base to trimming and J lost 2 bases, with 13 bases between them. Germline V gene sequence: CDR1 MNHEY, CDR2 SVGEGT. The CDR3 sequence is 16 residues long. The CDR3 DNA sequence: TGTGCCAGCAGTTACTTGGACTATCTTACCACAGATACGCAGTATTTT. Amino acids: CASSYLDYLTTDTQYF.

Ten or more counts support this clonotype. The chain employs TRBV3-1 and TRBJ2-3; 11 nucleotides match TRBD2. The CDR3 contains 15 residues. The trim removed 1 base at V and 4 bases at J, leaving 1 base unmatched. Germline loops: CDR1 LGHDT, CDR2 YNNKEL (reference sequence). The CDR3 DNA is TGTGCCAGCAGCCAAGCGGGACTAGCGGCAGATACGCAGTATTTT. The encoded protein is CASSQAGLAADTQYF.

In this sample, this clonotype turned up a few times. The rearrangement joins TRBV4-1 to TRBJ2-3; TRBD2 matches 11 bases. The germline V gene encodes CDR1 MGHRA and CDR2 YSYEKL. V lost 1 base and J lost 4; bases outside the gene matches: 4. The CDR3 contains 16 residues. For the CDR3, the DNA is TGCGCCAGCAGCCAAGTACTAGCGGGAGTTGCAGATACGCAGTATTTT. This encodes CASSQVLAGVADTQYF.

The table lists this clonotype with many counts. J is TRBJ2-1 and V is TRBV10-3, with 10 bases aligning to TRBD2. The length of the CDR3 is 17 residues. V lost 4 bases and J lost 7; bases outside the gene matches: 13. Looked up from germline, CDR1 is ENHRY and CDR2 is SYGVKD. CDR3 in amino acids: CAISGGAGGRSGNEQFF. CDR3 sequence (DNA): TGTGCCATCAGTGGGGGAGCGGGAGGGCGTTCGGGGAATGAGCAGTTCTTC.

Turning to this clonotype: Being one base from a much bigger clone, this may be a read error. J is TRBJ2-5 and V is TRBV20-1, with TRBD1 matching 7 bases. The junction had 4 bases not matched to a gene; V was cut back by 2 bases and J by 4 bases. CDR3 length: 13 amino acids. The germline V gene encodes CDR1 DFQATT and CDR2 SNEGSKA (reference sequence). In nucleotides, the CDR3 is TGCAGTGCTAGACCTGACAGGGTAGAGACCCAGTACTTC. Encoded protein: CSARPDRVETQYF.

This clonotype was observed a handful of times. The genes are TRBV19 and TRBJ2-7; 8 positions agree with TRBD1. Trimming at V came to 11 bases and at J to 3 bases, leaving 6 bases not matched to a gene. This CDR3 is built from 12 residues. The germline V gene encodes CDR1 LNHDA and CDR2 SQIVND (reference sequence). The chain's CDR3 is CASGGNLYEQYF. The CDR3, as DNA: TGTGCCTCAGGGGGCAATCTCTACGAGCAGTACTTC.

This clonotype was recorded at least ten times. This chain's CDR3 is CASSLTSGSGGYNEQFF. CDR3 nucleotide sequence: TGTGCCAGCAGCTTAACTTCGGGTTCCGGGGGTTACAATGAGCAGTTCTTC. The chain combines TRBV7-3 with TRBJ2-1; possible D gene TRBD2, 6 bases. The germline CDR1 and CDR2 sequences are SGHTA and FQGTGA. CDR3 size: 17 residues. V dropped 0 bases and J dropped 4 bases, with 16 bases sitting between them.

This clonotype appeared a single time. This chain connects TRBV20-1 to TRBJ1-1; 11 bases map to TRBD1. CDR3 size: 16 residues. J lost 4 bases, V lost 1 base, and 8 bases had no gene match. Germline assignment: CDR1 DFQATT and CDR2 SNEGSKA (reference sequence). CDR3 residues: CSARGLGQGEVTEAFF. CDR3 in DNA: TGCAGTGCTAGAGGCCTGGGACAGGGGGAAGTCACTGAAGCTTTCTTT.

This chain links TRBV3-1 with TRBJ2-7, with 14 bases aligning to TRBD2. V shed 1 base, J shed 7 bases, and the junction held 3 bases outside the gene matches. In germline, CDR1 is LGHDT, CDR2 YNNKEL (reference sequence). The CDR3 length is 15 residues. CDR3 loop: CASSQGTSGGREQYF. CDR3 bases: TGTGCCAGCAGCCAAGGGACTAGCGGGGGGCGGGAGCAGTACTTC.

This clonotype has at least ten counts. The chain recombines TRBV6-6 with TRBJ2-7; D is perhaps TRBD2 (6 bases). The length of the CDR3 is 15 residues. CDR1 is MNHNY and CDR2 is SVGAGI in the germline V gene (reference sequence). The V gene lost 2 bases and the J gene lost 0 bases, with 11 bases spanning the gap. CDR3 coding DNA: TGTGCCAGCAGTTACGGTAGCGGTAGCTCCTACGAGCAGTACTTC. The encoded protein is CASSYGSGSSYEQYF.

This clonotype was picked up many times. The CDR3 sequence: CASSFRRESSEAFF. CDR3 in DNA: TGTGCCAGCAGTTTTCGGAGGGAAAGTTCTGAAGCTTTCTTT. The rearrangement links TRBV28 to TRBJ1-1, with D hard to call. Looked up from germline, CDR1 is MDHEN and CDR2 is SYDVKM. V was trimmed by 3 bases and J by 6 bases, leaving 14 bases between them. The CDR3 has 14 residues.

This clonotype has only a few counts. This rearrangement joins TRBV12-3 or TRBV12-4 to TRBJ2-2; D gene uncertain. V gave up 6 bases and J gave up 7 bases, with 15 bases separating them. The CDR3 loop spans 14 amino acids. DNA of the CDR3: TGTGCCAGCAGACCCGCCCCGCTGGGCGGGGAGCTGTTTTTT. It codes for CASRPAPLGGELFF.

This clonotype was recorded a few times. The chain employs TRBV13 and TRBJ2-1, with a tentative D call TRBD2 (6 bases). The CDR3 is 15 residues long. Trimming took off 2 bases at V and 4 bases at J, with 12 bases between the two ends. Germline CDR1 is PRHDT and CDR2 is FYEKMQ (reference sequence). The chain's CDR3 is CASSLRRRGYNEQFF. As DNA, the CDR3 is TGTGCCAGCAGCTTACGGAGGAGGGGATACAATGAGCAGTTCTTC.

The chain combines TRBV7-3 with TRBJ1-5; 9 bases fit TRBD1. There are 16 residues in the CDR3. Trimming took 4 bases from V and 1 from J; bases not matched to a gene: 5. From germline, CDR1 is SGHTA and CDR2 FQGTGA. This CDR3 reads CASSSPDRGSNQPQHF. CDR3 bases: TGTGCCAGCAGCTCCCCTGACAGGGGGAGCAATCAGCCCCAGCATTTT.

This clonotype showed up just a few times. V and J are TRBV11-2 and TRBJ2-1; 10 nucleotides agree with TRBD2. CDR1 SGHAT and CDR2 FQNNGV come from the germline V gene. V was pared by 1 base and J by 7 bases, with 10 bases of the junction left unmatched. This CDR3 is built from 17 residues. CDR3 residues: CASSLVGPSGSKNEQFF. The CDR3 region has the DNA TGTGCCAGCAGCTTAGTAGGGCCTAGCGGGAGTAAGAATGAGCAGTTCTTC. Looking up the rest from reference TRBV11-2 and TRBJ2-1 gives the full variable domain: EAGVAQSPRYKIIEKRQSVAFWCNPISGHATLYWYQQILGQGPKLLIQFQNNGVVDDSQLPKDRFSAERLKGVDSTLKIQPAKLEDSAVYLCASSLVGPSGSKNEQFFGPGTRLTVL.

This clonotype was counted only a few times. The chain couples TRBV4-1 to TRBJ2-7, with D tentatively TRBD2 (6 bases). V was trimmed by 3 bases and J by 1 base, leaving 7 bases between them. Germline loops: CDR1 MGHRA, CDR2 YSYEKL. This CDR3 spans 13 amino acids. The CDR3 nucleotides are TGCGCCAGCAGCCAGGGACTTTCCTACGAGCAGTACTTC. Protein: CASSQGLSYEQYF.

The chain uses TRBV10-2 and TRBJ2-3; D is uncertain. The length of the CDR3 is 14 residues. Between the trimmed V and J ends, which lost 2 bases and 5 bases, there was a span of 11 bases. Looked up from germline, CDR1 is WSHSY and CDR2 is SAAADI. CDR3 in DNA: TGCGCCAGCAGTGAGGCCCTATATATAGATACGCAGTATTTT. Protein product: CASSEALYIDTQYF.

This clonotype was counted many times. The V and J genes are TRBV6-6 and TRBJ2-1, with D possibly matching TRBD2 (6 bases). V was pared by 0 bases and J by 6 bases, with 15 bases between. Germline V CDR1 and CDR2: MNHNY, SVGAGI (reference sequence). The CDR3 runs 16 residues. DNA for the CDR3: TGTGCCAGCAGTTACTCGGGCGGGACCCTTAGCAATGAGCAGTTCTTC. Its protein is CASSYSGGTLSNEQFF.